This T cell receptor (beta chain) was profiled in a study of T cell repertoires in cytomegalovirus infection. Study in general: Alongside well-studied HLA-B-restricted CMV epitopes, recently identified HLA-C-restricted CMV epitopes were also used. Public TCR beta signatures were indicative of both CMV infection and a matching HLA type.

V lost 5 bases, J lost 2 bases, and 9 bases stayed unmatched. CDR1 and CDR2 (germline): SGHTA, FQGNSA. The CDR3 runs to 15 residues. This clonotype was counted many times. Its antigen is undetermined. Findings and caveats of the study: It was HLA-C-restricted CMV-specific TCR beta clonotypes that dominated the response ex vivo. CMV carriers with the relevant HLA were identified by cumulative public TCR beta family frequency.

In TCRdb, the reads were re-called with MiXCR into one record per CDR3 protein. The sample has about a million distinct CDR3 sequences, 30% to 40% seen once. The chain employs TRBV7-2 and TRBJ2-7; 7 positions match TRBD2. The specimen comprised cultured CD8+ T cells from PBMCs, sampled from culture after CMV antigen stimulation. The clonotype originates from a human donor in good health (CMV status not recorded). Some clones in this sample may be carry-over from other donors' samples. Here the CDR3 reads CASSPREGTPYEQYF. The CDR3 bases are TGTGCCAGCAGCCCGAGGGAGGGTACGCCCTACGAGCAGTACTTC. The variable domain in full, completed from reference TRBV7-2 and TRBJ2-7, reads GAGVSQSPSNKVTEKGKDVELRCDPISGHTALYWYRQSLGQGLEFLIYFQGNSAPDKSGLPSDRFSAERTGGSVSTLTIQRTQQEDSAVYLCASSPREGTPYEQYFGPGTRLTVT.